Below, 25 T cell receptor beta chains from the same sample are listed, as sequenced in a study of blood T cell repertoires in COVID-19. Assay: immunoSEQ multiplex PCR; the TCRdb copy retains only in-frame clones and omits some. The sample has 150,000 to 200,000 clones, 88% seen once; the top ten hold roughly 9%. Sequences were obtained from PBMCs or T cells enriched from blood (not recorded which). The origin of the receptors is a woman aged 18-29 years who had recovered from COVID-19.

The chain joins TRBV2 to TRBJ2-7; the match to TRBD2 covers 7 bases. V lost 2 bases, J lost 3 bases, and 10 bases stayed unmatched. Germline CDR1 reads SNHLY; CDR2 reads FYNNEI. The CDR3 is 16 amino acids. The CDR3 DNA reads TGTGCCAGCAGTGAATCTGGGGCTAGCGGAATCTACGAGCAGTACTTC. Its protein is CASSESGASGIYEQYF.

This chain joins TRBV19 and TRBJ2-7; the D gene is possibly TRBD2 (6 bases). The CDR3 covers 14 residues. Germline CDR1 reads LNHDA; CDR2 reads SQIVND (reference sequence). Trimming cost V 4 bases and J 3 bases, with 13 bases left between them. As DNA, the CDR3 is TGTGCCAGTAGTAAGGACCTCGGGGGCTACGAGCAGTACTTC. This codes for CASSKDLGGYEQYF.

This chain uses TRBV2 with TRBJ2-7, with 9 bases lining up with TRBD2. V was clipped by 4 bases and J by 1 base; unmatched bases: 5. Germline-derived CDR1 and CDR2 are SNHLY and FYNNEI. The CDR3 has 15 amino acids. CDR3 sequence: CASSGREGLSYEQYF. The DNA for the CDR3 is TGTGCCAGCAGTGGGCGGGAGGGCCTATCCTACGAGCAGTACTTC.

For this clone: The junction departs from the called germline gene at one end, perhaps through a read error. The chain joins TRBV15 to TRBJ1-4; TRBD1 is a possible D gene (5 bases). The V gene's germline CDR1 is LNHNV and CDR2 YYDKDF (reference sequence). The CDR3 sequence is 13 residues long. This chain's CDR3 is CATRRAPNEKLFF. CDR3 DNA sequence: TGTGCCACCCGCAGGGCCCCGAATGAAAAACTGTTTTTT. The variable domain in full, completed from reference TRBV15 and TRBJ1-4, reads DAMVIQNPRYQVTQFGKPVTLSCSQTLNHNVMYWYQQKSSQAPKLLFHYYDKDFNNEADTPDNFQSRRPNTSFCFLDIRSPGLGDTAMYLCATRRAPNEKLFFGSGTQLSVL.

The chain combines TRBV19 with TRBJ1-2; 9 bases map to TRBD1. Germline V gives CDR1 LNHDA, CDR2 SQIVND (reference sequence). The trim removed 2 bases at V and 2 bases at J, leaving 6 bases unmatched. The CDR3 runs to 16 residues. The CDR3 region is CASSIFRTGANYGYTF. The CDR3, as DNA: TGTGCCAGTAGTATATTCCGGACAGGGGCCAACTATGGCTACACCTTC.

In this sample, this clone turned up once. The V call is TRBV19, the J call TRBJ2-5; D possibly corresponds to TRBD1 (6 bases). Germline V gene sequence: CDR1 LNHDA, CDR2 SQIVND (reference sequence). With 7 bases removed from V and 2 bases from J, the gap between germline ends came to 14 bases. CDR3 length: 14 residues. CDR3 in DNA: TGTGCCAGTAACCCGGACAGAACGCAAGAGACCCAGTACTTC. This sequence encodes CASNPDRTQETQYF.

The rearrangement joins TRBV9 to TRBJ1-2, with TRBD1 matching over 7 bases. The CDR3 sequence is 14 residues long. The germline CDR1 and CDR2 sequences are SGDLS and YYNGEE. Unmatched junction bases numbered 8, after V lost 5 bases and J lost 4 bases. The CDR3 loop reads CASRRQGDFYGYTF. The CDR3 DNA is TGTGCCAGCAGAAGACAGGGAGACTTCTATGGCTACACCTTC.

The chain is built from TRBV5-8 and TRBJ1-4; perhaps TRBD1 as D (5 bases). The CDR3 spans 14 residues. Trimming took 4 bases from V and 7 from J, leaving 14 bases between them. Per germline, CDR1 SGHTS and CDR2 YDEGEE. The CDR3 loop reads CASSPLGVGEKLFF. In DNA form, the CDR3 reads TGTGCCAGCAGCCCATTAGGGGTGGGTGAAAAACTGTTTTTT.

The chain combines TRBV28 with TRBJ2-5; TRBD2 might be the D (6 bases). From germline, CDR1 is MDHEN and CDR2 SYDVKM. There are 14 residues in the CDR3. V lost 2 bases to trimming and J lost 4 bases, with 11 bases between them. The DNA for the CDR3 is TGTGCCAGCAGTTTAGCCGGGACTCTAGAGACCCAGTACTTC. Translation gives CASSLAGTLETQYF.

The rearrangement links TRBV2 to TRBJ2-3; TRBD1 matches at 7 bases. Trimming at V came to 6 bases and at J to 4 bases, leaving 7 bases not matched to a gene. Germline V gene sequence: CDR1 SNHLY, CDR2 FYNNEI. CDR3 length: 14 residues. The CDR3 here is CASRPTGMADTQYF. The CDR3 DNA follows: TGTGCCAGCAGGCCGACAGGGATGGCAGATACGCAGTATTTT.

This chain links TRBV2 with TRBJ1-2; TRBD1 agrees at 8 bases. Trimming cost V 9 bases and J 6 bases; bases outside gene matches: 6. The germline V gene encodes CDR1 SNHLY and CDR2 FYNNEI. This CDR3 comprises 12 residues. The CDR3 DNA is TGTGCCAGTGAGGACAGGGACAATGGCTACACCTTC. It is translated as CASEDRDNGYTF.

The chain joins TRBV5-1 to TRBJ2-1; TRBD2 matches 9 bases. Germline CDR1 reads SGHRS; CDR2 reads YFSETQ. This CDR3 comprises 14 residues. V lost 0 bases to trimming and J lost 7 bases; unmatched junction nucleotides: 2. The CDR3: CASSLASGVNEQFF. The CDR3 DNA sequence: TGCGCCAGCAGCTTGGCTAGCGGGGTGAATGAGCAGTTCTTC.

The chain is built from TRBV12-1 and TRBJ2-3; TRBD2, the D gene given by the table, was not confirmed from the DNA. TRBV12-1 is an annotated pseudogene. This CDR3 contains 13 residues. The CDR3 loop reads CASSFGPAATQYF. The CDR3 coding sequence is TGTGCCAGCAGCTTTGGTCCGGCGGCTACGCAGTATTTT.

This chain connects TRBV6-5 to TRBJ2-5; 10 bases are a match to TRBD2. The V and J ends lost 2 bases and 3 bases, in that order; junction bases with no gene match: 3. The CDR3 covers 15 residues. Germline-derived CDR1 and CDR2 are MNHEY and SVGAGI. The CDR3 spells CASSYAGLAKETQYF. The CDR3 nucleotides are TGTGCCAGCAGTTACGCGGGACTAGCGAAAGAGACCCAGTACTTC.

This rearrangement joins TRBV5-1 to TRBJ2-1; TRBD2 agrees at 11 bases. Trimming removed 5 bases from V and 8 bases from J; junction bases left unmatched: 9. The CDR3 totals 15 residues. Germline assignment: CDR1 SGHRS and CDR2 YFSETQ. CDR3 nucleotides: TGCGCCAGCAGTTACACTAGCGGGGGAATATATGAGCAGTTCTTC. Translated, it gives CASSYTSGGIYEQFF.

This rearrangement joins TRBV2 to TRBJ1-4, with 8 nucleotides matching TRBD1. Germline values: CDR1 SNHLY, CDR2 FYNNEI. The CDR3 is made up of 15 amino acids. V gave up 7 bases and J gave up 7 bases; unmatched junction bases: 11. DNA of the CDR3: TGTGCCAGCACCGTCGAGGGACAGGAGGGTGAAAAACTGTTTTTT. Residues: CASTVEGQEGEKLFF.

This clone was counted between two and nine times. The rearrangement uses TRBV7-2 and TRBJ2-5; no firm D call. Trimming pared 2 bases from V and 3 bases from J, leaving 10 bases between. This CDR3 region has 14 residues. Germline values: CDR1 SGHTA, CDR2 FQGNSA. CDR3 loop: CASSLLSSKETQYF. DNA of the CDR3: TGTGCCAGCAGCTTACTGTCCTCTAAAGAGACCCAGTACTTC.

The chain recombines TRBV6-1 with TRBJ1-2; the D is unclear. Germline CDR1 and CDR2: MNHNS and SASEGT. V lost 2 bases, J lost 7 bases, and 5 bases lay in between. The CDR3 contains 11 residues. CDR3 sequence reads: CASSESGGYTF. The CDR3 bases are TGTGCCAGCAGTGAAAGCGGTGGCTACACCTTC.

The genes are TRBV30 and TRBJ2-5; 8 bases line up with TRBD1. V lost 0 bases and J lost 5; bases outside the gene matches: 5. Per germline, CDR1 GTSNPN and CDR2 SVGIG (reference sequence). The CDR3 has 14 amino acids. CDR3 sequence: CAWSVQGGGETQYF. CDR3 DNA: TGTGCCTGGAGTGTACAGGGGGGTGGGGAGACCCAGTACTTC.

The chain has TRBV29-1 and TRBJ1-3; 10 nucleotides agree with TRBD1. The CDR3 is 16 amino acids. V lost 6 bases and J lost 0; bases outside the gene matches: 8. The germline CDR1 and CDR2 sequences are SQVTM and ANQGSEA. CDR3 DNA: TGCAGCGTCGGGGACAGGGGCCGGGGCTCTGGAAACACCATATATTTT. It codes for CSVGDRGRGSGNTIYF. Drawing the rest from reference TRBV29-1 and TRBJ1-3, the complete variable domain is SAVISQKPSRDICQRGTSLTIQCQVDSQVTMMFWYRQQPGQSLTLIATANQGSEATYESGFVIDKFPISRPNLTFSTLTVSNMSPEDSSIYLCSVGDRGRGSGNTIYFGEGSWLTVV.

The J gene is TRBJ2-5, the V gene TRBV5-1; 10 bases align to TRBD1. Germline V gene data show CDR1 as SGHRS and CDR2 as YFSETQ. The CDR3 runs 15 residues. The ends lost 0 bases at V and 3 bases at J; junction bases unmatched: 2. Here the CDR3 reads CASSLAGTGEETQYF. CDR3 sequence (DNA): TGCGCCAGCAGCTTGGCCGGGACAGGGGAAGAGACCCAGTACTTC.

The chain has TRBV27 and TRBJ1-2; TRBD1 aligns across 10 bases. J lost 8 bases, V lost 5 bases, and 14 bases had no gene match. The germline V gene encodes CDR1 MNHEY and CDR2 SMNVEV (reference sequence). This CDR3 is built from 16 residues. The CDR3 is CASSPLLLDRGLGYTF. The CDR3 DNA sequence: TGTGCCAGCAGTCCACTCCTACTCGACAGGGGGCTCGGCTACACCTTC.

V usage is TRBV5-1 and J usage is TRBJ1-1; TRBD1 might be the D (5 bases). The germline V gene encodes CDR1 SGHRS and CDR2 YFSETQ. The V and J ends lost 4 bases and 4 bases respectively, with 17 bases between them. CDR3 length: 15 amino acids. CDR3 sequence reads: CASSLTGEGPTEAFF. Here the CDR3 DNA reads TGCGCCAGCAGCCTGACGGGGGAAGGACCCACTGAAGCTTTCTTT. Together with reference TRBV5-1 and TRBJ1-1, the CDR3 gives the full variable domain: KAGVTQTPRYLIKTRGQQVTLSCSPISGHRSVSWYQQTPGQGLQFLFEYFSETQRNKGNFPGRFSGRQFSNSRSEMNVSTLELGDSALYLCASSLTGEGPTEAFFGQGTRLTVV.

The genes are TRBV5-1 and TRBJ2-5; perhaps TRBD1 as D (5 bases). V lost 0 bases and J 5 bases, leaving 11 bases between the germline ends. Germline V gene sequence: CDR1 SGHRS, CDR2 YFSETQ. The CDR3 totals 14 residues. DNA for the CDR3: TGCGCCAGCAGCTTGGAGGCAGGGTTGGAGACCCAGTACTTC. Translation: CASSLEAGLETQYF.

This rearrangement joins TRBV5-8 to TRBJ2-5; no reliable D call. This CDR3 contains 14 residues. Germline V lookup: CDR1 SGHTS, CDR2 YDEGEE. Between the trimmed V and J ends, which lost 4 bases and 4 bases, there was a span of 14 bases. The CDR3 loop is CASSPVRGGETQYF. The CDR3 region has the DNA TGTGCCAGCAGCCCAGTAAGAGGCGGAGAGACCCAGTACTTC.